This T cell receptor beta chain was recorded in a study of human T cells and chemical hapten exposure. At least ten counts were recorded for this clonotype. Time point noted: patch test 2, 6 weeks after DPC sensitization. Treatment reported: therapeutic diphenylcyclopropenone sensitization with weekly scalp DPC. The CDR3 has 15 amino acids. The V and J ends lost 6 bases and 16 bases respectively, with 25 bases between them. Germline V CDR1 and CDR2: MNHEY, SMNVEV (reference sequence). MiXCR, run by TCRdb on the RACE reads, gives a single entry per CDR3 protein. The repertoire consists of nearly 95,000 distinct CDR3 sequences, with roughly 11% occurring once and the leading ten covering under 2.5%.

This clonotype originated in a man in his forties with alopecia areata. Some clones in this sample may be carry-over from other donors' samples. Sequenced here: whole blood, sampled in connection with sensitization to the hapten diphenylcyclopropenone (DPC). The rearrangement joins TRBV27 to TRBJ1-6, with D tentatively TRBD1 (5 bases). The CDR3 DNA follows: TGTGCCAGCAGCCGACAAGGGGTAATCTCTTCGGGACTCCACTTT. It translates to CASSRQGVISSGLHF.